This T cell receptor (beta chain) was observed in a study of blood T cell repertoires in COVID-19. Repertoires were generated with immunoSEQ multiplex PCR, while TCRdb's copy carries only in-frame clones and drops some. The top ten hold approximately 7.6% of the sample, which has a few hundred thousand clones, 85% seen once. This CDR3 comprises 15 residues. V lost 5 bases to trimming and J lost 6 bases; unmatched junction nucleotides: 11. Germline CDR1 reads SGHTA; CDR2 reads FQGTGA. This chain joins TRBV7-3 and TRBJ2-3, with 7 bases aligning to TRBD1. This TCR was recovered from a human donor in a cohort sampled during active COVID-19. The sequencing sample was made of peripheral blood. CDR3 sequence reads: CASSPGQLIKDTQYF. The CDR3 DNA reads as TGTGCCAGCAGCCCGGGACAGTTGATTAAGGATACGCAGTATTTT. The full variable domain, its missing parts supplied by reference TRBV7-3 and TRBJ2-3, is GAGVSQTPSNKVTEKGKYVELRCDPISGHTALYWYRQSLGQGPEFLIYFQGTGAADDSGLPNDRFFAVRPEGSVSTLKIQRTERGDSAVYLCASSPGQLIKDTQYFGPGTRLTVL.